The sequence of this T cell receptor (beta chain) was determined in a study of technical replicates of blood from several donors. CDR3 length: 13 amino acids. Trimming left V 8 bases short and J 3 bases short, with 14 bases between. The germline V gene encodes CDR1 MNHNS and CDR2 SASEGT. This table comes from immunoSEQ multiplex PCR, and its TCRdb copy is limited to in-frame clones, with some not included. The data show tens of thousands of clones, 90% to 97% seen once. This rearrangement joins TRBV6-1 to TRBJ2-7; D is uncertain. The clonotype was recovered from a human donor in good health. The sequenced sample consisted of T cells isolated from PBMCs. The CDR3 is CASVSSPVYEQYF. The CDR3 DNA sequence: TGTGCCAGCGTATCGTCCCCCGTCTACGAGCAGTACTTC.